This TCR beta chain was recorded in a study of blood T cell repertoires in COVID-19. Study details: Some COVID-19 samples were acute and others convalescent; all came from the United States, Italy and Spain. In each case, the material was cDNA or gDNA derived from T cells, B-cell-depleted T cells, or PBMCs.

This clone was recorded only once. CDR3 size: 13 residues. Trimming stripped 6 bases from V and 5 bases from J, with 13 bases between. Germline CDR1 is MDHEN and CDR2 is SYDVKM. Libraries were prepared by immunoSEQ multiplex PCR; TCRdb keeps only in-frame clonotypes and omits some of them. In the table there are around 220,000 clones, 65% to 85% of which are singletons. Material: peripheral blood. The chain carries TRBV28 and TRBJ1-2, with D perhaps TRBD1 (5 bases). This TCR was sampled from a woman between 35 and 50 years old with active or convalescent COVID-19. Here the CDR3 DNA reads TGTGCCAGCAGGCTCGGGGGGTGGTATGGCTACACCTTC. Its translation is CASRLGGWYGYTF.